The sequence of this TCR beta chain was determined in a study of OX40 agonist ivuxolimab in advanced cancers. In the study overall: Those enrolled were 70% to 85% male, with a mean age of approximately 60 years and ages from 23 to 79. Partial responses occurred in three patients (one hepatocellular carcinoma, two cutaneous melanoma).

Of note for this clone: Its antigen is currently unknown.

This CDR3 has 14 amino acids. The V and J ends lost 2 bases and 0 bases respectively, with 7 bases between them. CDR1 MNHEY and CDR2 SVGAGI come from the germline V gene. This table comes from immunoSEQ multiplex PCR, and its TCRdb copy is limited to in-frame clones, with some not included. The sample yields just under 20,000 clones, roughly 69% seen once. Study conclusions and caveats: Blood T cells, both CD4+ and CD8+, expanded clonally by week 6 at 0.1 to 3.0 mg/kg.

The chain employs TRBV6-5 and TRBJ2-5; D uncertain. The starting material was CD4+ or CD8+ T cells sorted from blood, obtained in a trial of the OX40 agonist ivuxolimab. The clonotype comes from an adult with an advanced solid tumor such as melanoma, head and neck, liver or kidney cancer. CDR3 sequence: CASSYGMNQETQYF. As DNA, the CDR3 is TGTGCCAGCAGTTACGGGATGAACCAAGAGACCCAGTACTTC.